The entry below describes one T cell receptor (beta chain). The data derive from a study of PD-L1 blockade in urothelial cancer. Study overall: Each patient had 0 to 3 earlier chemotherapy regimens.

The repertoire was sequenced with immunoSEQ multiplex PCR; TCRdb's copy has only in-frame clones and lacks some. The data contain roughly 50,000 clones, roughly 80% of them seen just once; the ten biggest clones take up roughly 8.8%. J lost 5 bases, V lost 7 bases, and 24 bases had no gene match. The CDR3 extends over 19 amino acids. Germline V lookup: CDR1 SGHTA, CDR2 FQGTGA. Sample time point: peripheral blood 6 weeks after treatment start. V is TRBV7-3 and J is TRBJ2-5; TRBD2 matches 8 bases. This sequence was found in a man between 70 and 80 years old with urothelial cancer. The sample here was PBMCs, taken around atezolizumab (anti-PD-L1) treatment. CDR3 DNA sequence: TGTGCCAGCACCGAACCCTGGCTAGCGGGCCTCCTTCGGGGGGAGACCCAGTACTTC. This sequence encodes CASTEPWLAGLLRGETQYF.